The 24 T cell receptor beta chains listed next were all sequenced from one sample in a study of T cell responses to AZD1222 COVID-19 vaccine. Some clones are missing from TCRdb's copy, which holds only in-frame ones; the method was immunoSEQ multiplex PCR. The data hold approximately 110,000 clones, with roughly 84% observed a single time. This sample comprised peripheral blood, obtained on day 0 of AZD1222 vaccination. These receptors were collected from an adult in good health.

The chain has TRBV19 and TRBJ1-1, with D maybe TRBD1 (5 bases). V lost 4 bases and J lost 1, with 10 bases in between. The CDR3 totals 14 residues. Germline V gives CDR1 LNHDA, CDR2 SQIVND (reference sequence). CDR3 residues: CASSNGARNTEAFF. CDR3 DNA sequence: TGTGCCAGTAGTAACGGGGCTAGGAACACTGAAGCTTTCTTT.

The V call is TRBV30, the J call TRBJ2-7, with 11 positions matching TRBD1. Trimming removed 2 bases from V and 6 bases from J; junction bases left unmatched: 6. Germline CDR1 is GTSNPN and CDR2 is SVGIG (reference sequence). There are 14 residues in the CDR3. CDR3 residues: CAWSSWTGGSEQYF. CDR3 in DNA: TGTGCCTGGAGTTCGTGGACAGGGGGCAGCGAGCAGTACTTC.

The chain employs TRBV6-5 and TRBJ1-2; D gene ambiguous. Trimming pared 2 bases from V and 0 bases from J, leaving 13 bases between. The germline V gene has CDR1 MNHEY and CDR2 SVGAGI. CDR3 size: 16 residues. The CDR3 coding sequence is TGTGCCAGCAGTTACACCGCGGCAGAATCTAACTATGGCTACACCTTC. Translated, it gives CASSYTAAESNYGYTF.

J is TRBJ1-2 and V is TRBV7-9; D not certain. The germline CDR1 and CDR2 sequences are SEHNR and FQNEAQ (reference sequence). The V gene lost 5 bases and the J gene lost 4 bases, with 14 bases spanning the gap. The CDR3 extends over 14 amino acids. Here the CDR3 DNA reads TGTGCCAGCAGCCAGTCCCCGGATGGCTATGGCTACACCTTC. This translates into CASSQSPDGYGYTF.

The chain carries TRBV7-2 and TRBJ1-2; perhaps TRBD1 as D (6 bases). This CDR3 is 16 amino acids long. Trimming took 1 base from V and 4 from J, leaving 16 bases between them. From germline, CDR1 is SGHTA and CDR2 FQGNSA. CDR3 DNA: TGTGCCAGCAGCTTAGGCCGGGACTTAGGGGGCTATGGCTACACCTTC. Its protein product is CASSLGRDLGGYGYTF.

Comments on this clone: One junction end does not reproduce the germline sequence, and a read error may be involved. The chain is built from TRBV27 and TRBJ1-2; D is perhaps TRBD1 (5 bases). Germline-derived CDR1 and CDR2 are MNHEY and SMNVEV (reference sequence). This CDR3 is 13 amino acids long. The CDR3: CASRPQGNHGYTF. Here the CDR3 DNA reads TGTGCCAGCAGGCCCCAGGGTAACCATGGCTACACCTTC.

The V gene is TRBV7-9, the J gene TRBJ1-6; TRBD1 aligns across 7 bases. The CDR3 is made up of 16 amino acids. From germline, CDR1 is SEHNR and CDR2 FQNEAQ (reference sequence). With V trimmed by 4 bases and J by 7 bases, 10 bases remained unmatched. CDR3 in amino acids: CASSSGYDRVNSPLHF. CDR3 coding DNA: TGTGCCAGCAGCTCAGGTTACGACAGGGTGAATTCACCCCTCCACTTT. The full variable domain, in which reference TRBV7-9 and TRBJ1-6 provide the parts outside the CDR3, is DTGVSQNPRHKITKRGQNVTFRCDPISEHNRLYWYRQTLGQGPEFLTYFQNEAQLEKSRLLSDRFSAERPKGSFSTLEIQRTEQGDSAMYLCASSSGYDRVNSPLHFGNGTRLTVT.

This clone has just a few counts. CDR3 in amino acids: CASSEVPSGGIGEQYF. CDR3 nucleotides: TGTGCCAGCAGTGAAGTACCAAGCGGGGGCATCGGCGAGCAGTACTTC. The chain is built from TRBV2 and TRBJ2-7; 8 nucleotides match TRBD2. With V trimmed by 1 base and J by 6 bases, 11 bases remained unmatched. This CDR3 is built from 16 residues. Germline V gene data show CDR1 as SNHLY and CDR2 as FYNNEI. Variable domain in full (rest from reference TRBV2 and TRBJ2-7): EPEVTQTPSHQVTQMGQEVILRCVPISNHLYFYWYRQILGQKVEFLVSFYNNEISEKSEIFDDQFSVERPDGSNFTLKIRSTKLEDSAMYFCASSEVPSGGIGEQYFGPGTRLTVT.

On this clone: The sample holds other DNA sequences that translate to the same CDR3. V usage is TRBV6-4 and J usage is TRBJ2-2; D is perhaps TRBD1 (6 bases). The V end lost 0 bases, the J end lost 6 bases, and 8 bases lay between the germline ends. Germline CDR1 MRHNA, CDR2 SNTAGT. The CDR3 loop spans 14 amino acids. In DNA, the CDR3 is TGTGCCAGCAGTGACTCCACAGGGTCCGGGGAGCTGTTTTTT. Its translation: CASSDSTGSGELFF.

The J gene is TRBJ1-1, the V gene TRBV7-6, with D unclear. V lost 2 bases and J lost 1, with 17 bases in between. The CDR3 runs 17 residues. Per germline, CDR1 SGHVS and CDR2 FNYEAQ. CDR3 residues: CASSLFSRREENTEAFF. CDR3 in DNA: TGTGCCAGCAGCTTATTTTCGAGGCGAGAGGAGAACACTGAAGCTTTCTTT.

V usage is TRBV7-9 and J usage is TRBJ2-1, with D perhaps TRBD1 (6 bases). V was pared by 7 bases and J by 2 bases, with 21 bases between. Germline lookup yields CDR1 SEHNR and CDR2 FQNEAQ (reference sequence). This CDR3 spans 17 amino acids. CDR3 nucleotides: TGTGCCAGCACTATTCTTACCGGGACACCAACCTACAATGAGCAGTTCTTC. Translated, it gives CASTILTGTPTYNEQFF.

This chain joins TRBV12-5 and TRBJ2-7, with 7 bases aligning to TRBD1. This CDR3 is built from 12 residues. Germline V gene lookup returns CDR1 LGHNT and CDR2 FRNRAP. The V gene end was trimmed by 6 bases and the J gene end by 3 bases; junction bases not matched to a gene: 2. The CDR3 is CASGWDSYEQYF. The DNA for the CDR3 is TGTGCTAGTGGGTGGGACAGCTACGAGCAGTACTTC.

The chain recombines TRBV7-3 with TRBJ2-7, with TRBD1 matching 9 bases. V trimming: 4 bases; J trimming: 3 bases; junction bases outside the gene matches: 7. The CDR3 loop spans 15 amino acids. Per the germline V gene, CDR1 is SGHTA and CDR2 is FQGTGA. The CDR3 DNA is TGTGCCAGCAGCTATACAGGGGGCGGCCGCTACGAGCAGTACTTC. It is translated as CASSYTGGGRYEQYF.

This clone was observed a handful of times. The chain is built from TRBV2 and TRBJ1-2; D not certain. The CDR3 extends over 14 amino acids. Per the germline V gene, CDR1 is SNHLY and CDR2 is FYNNEI. V lost 8 bases and J lost 4, with 17 bases in between. The CDR3 DNA reads as TGTGCCAGCTCTGAAGGAGCTTCTGGCTATGGCTACACCTTC. Protein sequence: CASSEGASGYGYTF.

This chain uses TRBV7-9 with TRBJ2-3; 7 bases align to TRBD2. With 5 bases clipped from V and 4 bases from J, the junction kept 15 bases outside the gene matches. Germline V gene sequence: CDR1 SEHNR, CDR2 FQNEAQ (reference sequence). This CDR3 spans 17 amino acids. As DNA, the CDR3 is TGTGCCAGCAGCCAACCCGGGAAGGAACTAGCGTCAGATACGCAGTATTTT. Translating it yields CASSQPGKELASDTQYF.

The chain couples TRBV2 to TRBJ1-4; the D gene is possibly TRBD1 (5 bases). The germline gives CDR1 SNHLY, CDR2 FYNNEI. V dropped 6 bases and J dropped 3 bases, with 14 bases sitting between them. The CDR3 runs to 15 residues. The CDR3 DNA is TGTGCCAGCAGGGAGCGGGGCCTGGCTAATGAAAAACTGTTTTTT. Translated: CASRERGLANEKLFF.

This clone was counted between two and nine times. Other nucleotide sequences in the sample specify the same CDR3. The chain recombines TRBV7-9 with TRBJ1-3; D unclear. Germline V lookup: CDR1 SEHNR, CDR2 FQNEAQ (reference sequence). Between the trimmed V and J ends, which lost 1 base and 0 bases, there was a span of 4 bases. The CDR3 sequence is 14 residues long. The CDR3, as DNA: TGTGCCAGCAGCTTAGGGAACTCTGGAAACACCATATATTTT. Its protein is CASSLGNSGNTIYF.

The chain links TRBV29-1 to TRBJ2-7; 7 bases agree with TRBD1. The V and J ends lost 4 bases and 3 bases, in that order; junction bases with no gene match: 6. Germline V gene data show CDR1 as SQVTM and CDR2 as ANQGSEA. The CDR3 extends over 13 amino acids. CDR3 sequence: CSVGDSEGYEQYF. The CDR3, as DNA: TGCAGCGTTGGGGACAGTGAAGGCTACGAGCAGTACTTC.

This clone occurred once. The chain links TRBV6-4 to TRBJ1-1; a weak D match, TRBD1 (6 bases). The germline gives CDR1 MRHNA, CDR2 SNTAGT. Trimming removed 7 bases from V and 5 bases from J, with 11 bases in between. The length of the CDR3 is 12 residues. CDR3 region: CASIQGWTEAFF. In DNA form, the CDR3 reads TGTGCCAGCATCCAGGGGTGGACTGAAGCTTTCTTT.

On this clone: The same CDR3 can be traced to other DNA sequences in this sample. V and J are TRBV28 and TRBJ1-5; possible D gene TRBD1, 6 bases. Germline CDR1 reads MDHEN; CDR2 reads SYDVKM. The length of the CDR3 is 14 residues. V dropped 2 bases and J dropped 5 bases, with 10 bases sitting between them. The CDR3 region has the DNA TGTGCCAGCAGTTTACGGGGGGCGTATCAGCCCCAGCATTTT. It translates to CASSLRGAYQPQHF.

Here the CDR3 reads CASRGQTSISPLHF. CDR3 coding DNA: TGTGCCAGCAGGGGTCAGACCTCAATCTCACCCCTCCACTTT. This rearrangement joins TRBV7-9 to TRBJ1-6; D gene ambiguous. This CDR3 region has 14 residues. Deletions cut 6 bases from V and 10 bases from J, with 16 bases between. The V gene's germline CDR1 is SEHNR and CDR2 FQNEAQ (reference sequence).

This sequence joins TRBV18 and TRBJ1-5; D is undetermined. This CDR3 has 17 residues. Trimming removed 4 bases from V and 4 bases from J, with 20 bases in between. CDR1 KGHSH and CDR2 LQKENI come from the germline V gene. CDR3 region: CASSRGLAGEPNQPQHF. In DNA form, the CDR3 reads TGTGCCAGCTCACGTGGACTAGCGGGTGAGCCAAATCAGCCCCAGCATTTT.

The chain is built from TRBV5-1 and TRBJ2-7; D is unclear. V was trimmed by 0 bases and J by 6 bases, leaving 7 bases between them. Germline values: CDR1 SGHRS, CDR2 YFSETQ. The CDR3 sequence is 12 residues long. In DNA form, the CDR3 reads TGCGCCAGCAGCTTGGCCGGGTCCGAGCAGTACTTC. This encodes CASSLAGSEQYF.

In this sample, this clone turned up once. The chain employs TRBV28 and TRBJ2-5; no clear D gene. Deletions cut 5 bases from V and 1 base from J, with 14 bases between. This CDR3 spans 15 amino acids. CDR1 is MDHEN, CDR2 SYDVKM, per germline. The CDR3 here is CASSLGRRPQETQYF. In DNA form, the CDR3 reads TGTGCCAGCAGTCTTGGGCGGCGGCCCCAAGAGACCCAGTACTTC. The complete variable domain, with remaining parts taken from reference TRBV28 and TRBJ2-5, reads DVKVTQSSRYLVKRTGEKVFLECVQDMDHENMFWYRQDPGLGLRLIYFSYDVKMKEKGDIPEGYSVSREKKERFSLILESASTNQTSMYLCASSLGRRPQETQYFGPGTRLLVL.